The source of this T cell receptor (beta chain) is a study of response to subunit inactivated influenza vaccine. TCRdb re-derived calls from the RT-PCR reads in MiXCR, one entry per CDR3 protein. The sample carries around 200,000 distinct CDR3 sequences, about 9% recorded once. Study-wide results and limits: With each seasonal influenza vaccination, the authors suggested, few new T cells are recruited.

For this clonotype: Its antigen is still unknown.

Sample: non-naive T cells sorted from PBMCs, taken on the day of vaccination. This TCR was sampled from a middle-aged man who received an inactivated influenza vaccine.

The CDR3 spells CASSEQGKTYGYTF. In DNA, the CDR3 is TGTGCCAGCAGTGAGCAGGGAAAGACCTATGGCTACACCTTC. V gene TRBV2 combines with J gene TRBJ1-2; D might be TRBD1 (5 bases). CDR3 size: 14 residues. V lost 3 bases, J lost 4 bases, and 12 bases lay in between. Germline V gene lookup returns CDR1 SNHLY and CDR2 FYNNEI. Using reference TRBV2 and TRBJ1-2 for the parts outside the CDR3, the full variable domain is EPEVTQTPSHQVTQMGQEVILRCVPISNHLYFYWYRQILGQKVEFLVSFYNNEISEKSEIFDDQFSVERPDGSNFTLKIRSTKLEDSAMYFCASSEQGKTYGYTFGSGTRLTVV.